This T cell receptor beta chain was identified in a study of identical twins. Study findings and constraints: Zero-insertion analyses could be partly confounded by invariant MAIT and iNKT cells. Insertions ran lower in abundant cord blood beta clonotypes, though not in memory repertoires.

The CDR3 contains 15 residues. Germline lookup yields CDR1 MNHEY and CDR2 SMNVEV (reference sequence). Trimming removed 8 bases from V and 4 bases from J; junction bases left unmatched: 9. Comment on this clonotype: Its antigen remains unknown.

Only healthy Caucasians were included as donors. Template switching created a universal primer site, and the cDNA included unique molecular identifiers. MiXCR, applied by TCRdb to the 5' RACE reads, yields one record per CDR3 protein. The repertoire holds 350,000 or so distinct CDR3 sequences, with around 12% as singletons. These data were also reused for a study on yellow fever vaccine responses in identical twins.

The chain uses TRBV27 and TRBJ2-1, with 9 bases identical to TRBD2. The TCR was taken from a woman under 30 in good health. Sequenced sample: CD8+ T cells sorted from blood. The CDR3: CASGGREGNYNEQFF. CDR3 DNA sequence: TGTGCCAGCGGGGGGCGGGAGGGGAATTACAATGAGCAGTTCTTC.